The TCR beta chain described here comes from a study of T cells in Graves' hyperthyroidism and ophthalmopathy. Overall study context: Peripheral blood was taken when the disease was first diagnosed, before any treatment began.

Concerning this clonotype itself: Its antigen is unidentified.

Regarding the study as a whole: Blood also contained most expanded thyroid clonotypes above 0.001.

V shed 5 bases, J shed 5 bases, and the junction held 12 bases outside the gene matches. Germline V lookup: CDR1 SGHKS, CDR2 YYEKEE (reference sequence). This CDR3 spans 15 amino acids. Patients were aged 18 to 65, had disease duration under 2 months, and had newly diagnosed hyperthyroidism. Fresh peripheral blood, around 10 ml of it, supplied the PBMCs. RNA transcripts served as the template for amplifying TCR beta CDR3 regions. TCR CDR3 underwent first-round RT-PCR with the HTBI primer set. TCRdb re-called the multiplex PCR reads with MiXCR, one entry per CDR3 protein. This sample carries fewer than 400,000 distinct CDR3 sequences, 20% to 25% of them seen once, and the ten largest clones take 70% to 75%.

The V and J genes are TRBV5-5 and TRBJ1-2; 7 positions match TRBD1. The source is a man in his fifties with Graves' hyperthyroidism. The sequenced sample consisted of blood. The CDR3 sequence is CASRYSTGKGYGYTF. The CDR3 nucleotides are TGTGCCAGCAGATATTCGACAGGGAAGGGGTATGGCTACACCTTC.